The T cell receptor (beta chain) under discussion was sequenced for a study of blood T cell repertoires in COVID-19. Turning to the study itself: Sites in the United States, Italy and Spain provided acute and convalescent COVID-19 samples. Nucleic acid was either cDNA or gDNA, and it came from T cells, B-cell-depleted T cells, or PBMCs.

As handled by the study authors: Estimation of nucleated cell counts relied on the amplification of reference gene primers. Measured with immunoSEQ multiplex PCR; TCRdb has only the in-frame clones, and not every one. V, J and clone size derive from that table, while D and trimming were established from the DNA sequence. This table holds roughly 64,000 clones, 80% to 90% found once. The CDR3 sequence is 13 residues long. Trimming cost V 10 bases and J 1 base; bases outside gene matches: 4. CDR1 MRHNA and CDR2 SNTAGT come from the germline V gene. This clonotype was obtained from a man in his forties with acute or convalescent COVID-19. Sample: peripheral blood. The chain links TRBV6-4 to TRBJ1-2; 9 bases are shared with TRBD1. The CDR3 bases are TGTGCCACCCGACAGGGGGGTAACTATGGCTACACCTTC. Translated: CATRQGGNYGYTF.